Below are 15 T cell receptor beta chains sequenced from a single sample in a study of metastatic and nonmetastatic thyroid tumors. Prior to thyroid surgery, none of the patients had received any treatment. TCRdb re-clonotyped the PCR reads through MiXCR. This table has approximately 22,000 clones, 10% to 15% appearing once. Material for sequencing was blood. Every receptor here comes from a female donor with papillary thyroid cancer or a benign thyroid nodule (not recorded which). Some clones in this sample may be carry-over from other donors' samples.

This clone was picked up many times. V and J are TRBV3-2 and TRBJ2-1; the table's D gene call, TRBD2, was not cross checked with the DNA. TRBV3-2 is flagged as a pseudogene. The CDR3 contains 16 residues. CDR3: CASSLILAGVLNEQFF. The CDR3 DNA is TGTGCCAGCAGCCTAATACTAGCGGGAGTCCTCAATGAGCAGTTCTTC.

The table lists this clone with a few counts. Written as DNA, the CDR3 is TGTGCCAGCAGGAATCCGGGCTCAGGTACCGGGGAGCTGTTTTTT. This encodes CASRNPGSGTGELFF. J is TRBJ2-2 and V is TRBV25-1, with D unclear. V was clipped by 6 bases and J by 5 bases, with 16 bases between them. Germline loops: CDR1 MGHDK, CDR2 SYGVNS. This CDR3 spans 15 amino acids.

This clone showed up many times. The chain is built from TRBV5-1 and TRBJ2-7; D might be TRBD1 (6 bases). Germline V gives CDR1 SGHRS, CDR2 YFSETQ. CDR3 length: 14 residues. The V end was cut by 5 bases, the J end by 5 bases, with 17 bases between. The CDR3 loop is CASRQVQGSHEQYF. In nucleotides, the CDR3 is TGCGCCAGCAGGCAGGTCCAGGGGAGCCACGAGCAGTACTTC.

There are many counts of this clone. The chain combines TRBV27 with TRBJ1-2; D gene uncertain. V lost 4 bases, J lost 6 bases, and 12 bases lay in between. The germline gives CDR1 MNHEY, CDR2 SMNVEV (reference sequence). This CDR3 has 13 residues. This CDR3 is CASSYSGVNGYTF. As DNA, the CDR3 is TGTGCCAGCAGTTATTCGGGCGTCAATGGCTACACCTTC.

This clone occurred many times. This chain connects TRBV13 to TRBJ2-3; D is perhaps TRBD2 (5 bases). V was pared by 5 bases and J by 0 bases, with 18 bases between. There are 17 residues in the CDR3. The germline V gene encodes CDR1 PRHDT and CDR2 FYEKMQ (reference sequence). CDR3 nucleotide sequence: TGTGCCAGCAGCCCCATCGGGGTTTTCGGGAGCACAGATACGCAGTATTTT. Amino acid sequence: CASSPIGVFGSTDTQYF.

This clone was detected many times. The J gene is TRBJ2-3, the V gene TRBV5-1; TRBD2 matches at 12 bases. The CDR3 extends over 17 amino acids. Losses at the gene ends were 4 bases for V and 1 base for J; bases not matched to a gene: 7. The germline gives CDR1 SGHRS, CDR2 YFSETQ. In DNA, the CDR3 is TGCGCCAGCAGCCCAGGACTAGCGGGGTTTGGCACAGATACGCAGTATTTT. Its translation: CASSPGLAGFGTDTQYF. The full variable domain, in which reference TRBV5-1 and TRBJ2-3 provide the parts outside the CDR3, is KAGVTQTPRYLIKTRGQQVTLSCSPISGHRSVSWYQQTPGQGLQFLFEYFSETQRNKGNFPGRFSGRQFSNSRSEMNVSTLELGDSALYLCASSPGLAGFGTDTQYFGPGTRLTVL.

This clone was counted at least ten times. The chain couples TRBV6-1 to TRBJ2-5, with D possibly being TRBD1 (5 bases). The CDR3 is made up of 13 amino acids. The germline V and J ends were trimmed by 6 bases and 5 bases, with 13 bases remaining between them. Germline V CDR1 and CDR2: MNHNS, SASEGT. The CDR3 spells CASRDLNRETQYF. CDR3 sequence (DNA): TGTGCCAGCAGGGATTTAAACAGGGAGACCCAGTACTTC.

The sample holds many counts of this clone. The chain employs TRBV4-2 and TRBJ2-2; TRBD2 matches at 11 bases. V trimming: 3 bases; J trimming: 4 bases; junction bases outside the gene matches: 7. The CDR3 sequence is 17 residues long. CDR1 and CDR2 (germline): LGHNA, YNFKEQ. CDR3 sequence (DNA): TGTGCCAGCAGCCAGCCCGGGACTAGCGGATCCACCGGGGAGCTGTTTTTT. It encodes CASSQPGTSGSTGELFF.

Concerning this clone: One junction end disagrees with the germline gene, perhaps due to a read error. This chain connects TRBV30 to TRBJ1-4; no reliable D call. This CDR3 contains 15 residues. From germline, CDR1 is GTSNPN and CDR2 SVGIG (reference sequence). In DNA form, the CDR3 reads TGTGCCTGGGGTGTACGGGCCAGGACTGATGAAAAACTGTTTTTT. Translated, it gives CAWGVRARTDEKLFF.

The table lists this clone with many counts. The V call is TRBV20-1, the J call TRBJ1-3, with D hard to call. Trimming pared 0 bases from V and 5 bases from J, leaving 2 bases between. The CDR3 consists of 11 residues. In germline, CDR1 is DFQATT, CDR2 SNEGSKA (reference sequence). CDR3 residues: CSARERNTIYF. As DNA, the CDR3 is TGCAGTGCTAGAGAGAGAAACACCATATATTTT.

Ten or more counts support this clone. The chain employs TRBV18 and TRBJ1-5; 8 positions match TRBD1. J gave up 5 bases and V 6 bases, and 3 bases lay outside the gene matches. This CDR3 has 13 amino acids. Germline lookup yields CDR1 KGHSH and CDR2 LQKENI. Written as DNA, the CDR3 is TGTGCCAGCTCCTCGACAGGGGATCAGCCCCAGCATTTT. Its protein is CASSSTGDQPQHF.

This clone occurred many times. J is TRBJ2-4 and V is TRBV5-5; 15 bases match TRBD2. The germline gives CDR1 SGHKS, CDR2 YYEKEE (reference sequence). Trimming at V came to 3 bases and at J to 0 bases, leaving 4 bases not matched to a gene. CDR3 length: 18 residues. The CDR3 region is CASSSGLAGGIAKNIQYF. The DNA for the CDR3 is TGTGCCAGCAGCTCGGGACTAGCGGGAGGTATAGCCAAAAACATTCAGTACTTC.

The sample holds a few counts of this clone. CDR3 sequence reads: CASSPPGQATEAFF. The DNA of the CDR3 is TGTGCCAGCAGTCCCCCTGGACAGGCTACTGAAGCTTTCTTT. V is TRBV12-3 or TRBV12-4 and J is TRBJ1-1; 7 positions match TRBD1. The CDR3 runs 14 residues. V was pared by 5 bases and J by 5 bases, with 8 bases of the junction left unmatched.

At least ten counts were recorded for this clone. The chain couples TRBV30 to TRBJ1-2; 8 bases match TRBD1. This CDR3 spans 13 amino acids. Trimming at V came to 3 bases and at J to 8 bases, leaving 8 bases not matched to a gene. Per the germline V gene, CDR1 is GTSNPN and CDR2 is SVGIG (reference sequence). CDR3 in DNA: TGTGCCTGGAGCCGGGACAGGCCTTGGGGCTACACCTTC. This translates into CAWSRDRPWGYTF.

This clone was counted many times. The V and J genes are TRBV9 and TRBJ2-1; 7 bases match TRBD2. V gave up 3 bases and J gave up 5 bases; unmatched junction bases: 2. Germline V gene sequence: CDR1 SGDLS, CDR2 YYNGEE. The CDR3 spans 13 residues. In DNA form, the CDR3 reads TGTGCCAGCAGCGCAGCGGGGCACAATGAGCAGTTCTTC. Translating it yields CASSAAGHNEQFF.